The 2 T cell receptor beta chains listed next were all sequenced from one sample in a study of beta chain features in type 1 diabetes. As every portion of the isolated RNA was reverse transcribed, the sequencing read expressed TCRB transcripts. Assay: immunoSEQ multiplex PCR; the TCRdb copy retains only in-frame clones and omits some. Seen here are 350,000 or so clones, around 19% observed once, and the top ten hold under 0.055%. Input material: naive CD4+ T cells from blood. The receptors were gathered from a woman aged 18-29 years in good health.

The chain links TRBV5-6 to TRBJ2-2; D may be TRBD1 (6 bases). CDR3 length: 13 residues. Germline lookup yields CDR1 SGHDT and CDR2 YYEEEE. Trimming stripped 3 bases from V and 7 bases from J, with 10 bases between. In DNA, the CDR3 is TGTGCCAGCAGCTACCCGGGACACGGGGAGCTGTTTTTT. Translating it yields CASSYPGHGELFF.

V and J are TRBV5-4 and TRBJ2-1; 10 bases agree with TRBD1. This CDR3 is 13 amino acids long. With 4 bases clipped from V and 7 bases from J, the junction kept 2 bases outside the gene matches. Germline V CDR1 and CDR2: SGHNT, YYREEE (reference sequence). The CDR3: CASSPDRGNEQFF. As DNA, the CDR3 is TGTGCCAGCAGCCCGGACAGGGGGAATGAGCAGTTCTTC.